This TCR beta chain was sequenced for a study of CD4 T cells in relation to SARS-CoV-2 and coronaviruses. Concerning this clone: Its target is not known.

Germline V CDR1 and CDR2: MNHEY, SVGEGT. With 5 bases clipped from V and 12 bases from J, the junction kept 24 bases outside the gene matches. The CDR3 sequence is 19 residues long. Assay: immunoSEQ multiplex PCR; the TCRdb copy retains only in-frame clones and omits some. The sample contains under 45,000 clones, approximately 81% of which appear only once. Study conclusions and caveats: About 65% of donors had memory CD4+ clonotypes crossrecognizing SARS-CoV-2 and common cold coronavirus spike.

The chain uses TRBV6-2 or TRBV6-3 and TRBJ2-7, with 14 bases lining up with TRBD2. The sequence was obtained from an adult with COVID-19. The sequenced sample consisted of naive CD4+ T cells from PBMCs, cultured in vitro. Regarding subset: naive CD4+ T cells isolated by negative enrichment. CDR3 amino acids: CASSPLGTSGSFVERLVYF. The DNA for the CDR3 is TGTGCCAGCAGTCCCCTCGGGACTAGCGGGAGCTTTGTAGAGAGGTTGGTGTACTTC.